The TCR beta chain described here comes from a study of blood T cell repertoires in COVID-19. On the study more broadly: The origin of the acute and convalescent COVID-19 samples was the United States, Italy and Spain. T cells, B-cell-depleted T cells, or PBMCs provided the cDNA or gDNA that served as material.

Original processing notes: Estimated nucleated cell counts came from reference gene primer amplification. Produced via immunoSEQ multiplex PCR; TCRdb's table is partial and in-frame only. V and J calls and clone size are those listed in that table; D and trimming were worked out from the DNA. The data contain over 300,000 clones, around 90% of them singletons. This CDR3 is built from 16 residues. V was shortened by 4 bases and J by 10 bases, with 21 bases between the two germline ends. CDR1 and CDR2 from the germline V gene are SGHRS and YFSETQ. The sample taken for sequencing was peripheral blood. The source is a man in his forties with acute or convalescent COVID-19. This rearrangement joins TRBV5-1 to TRBJ1-6; unclear D gene. The CDR3 bases are TGCGCCAGCAGCCTAAACTCGGGTGGCCCACGGTCACCCCTCCACTTT. Its translation: CASSLNSGGPRSPLHF.